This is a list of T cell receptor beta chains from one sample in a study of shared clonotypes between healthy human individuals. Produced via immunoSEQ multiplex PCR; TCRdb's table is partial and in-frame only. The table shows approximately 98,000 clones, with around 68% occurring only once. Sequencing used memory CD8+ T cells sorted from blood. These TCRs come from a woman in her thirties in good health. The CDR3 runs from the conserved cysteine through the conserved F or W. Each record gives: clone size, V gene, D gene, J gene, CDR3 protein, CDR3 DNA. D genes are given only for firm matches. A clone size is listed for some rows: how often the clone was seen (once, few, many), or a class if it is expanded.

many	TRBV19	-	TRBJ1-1	CASRNTGNTEAFF	TGTGCCAGTCGGAATACAGGGAACACTGAAGCTTTCTTT
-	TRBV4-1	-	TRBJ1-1	CASSQGQRTIEAFF	TGCGCCAGCAGCCAAGGCCAGAGAACCATTGAAGCTTTCTTT
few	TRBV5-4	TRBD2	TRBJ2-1	CASSPLAGNENEQFF	TGTGCCAGCAGCCCACTAGCGGGAAATGAGAATGAGCAGTTCTTC
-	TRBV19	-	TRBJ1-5	CASSPTPPGSNQPQHF	TGTGCCAGTAGTCCCACCCCCCCCGGGAGCAATCAGCCCCAGCATTTT
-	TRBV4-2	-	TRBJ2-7	CASSFPPRPPYEQYF	TGTGCCAGCAGCTTTCCCCCAAGGCCCCCCTACGAGCAGTACTTC
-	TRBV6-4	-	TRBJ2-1	CASAGIQTSSYNEQFF	TGTGCCAGCGCGGGGATCCAGACAAGCTCCTACAATGAGCAGTTCTTC
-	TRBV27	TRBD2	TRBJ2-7	CASSVTAGETYEQYF	TGTGCCAGCAGCGTCACGGCGGGAGAGACCTACGAGCAGTACTTC
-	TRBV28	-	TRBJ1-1	CASSFIQENVNTEAFF	TGTGCCAGCAGTTTCATCCAGGAAAATGTGAACACTGAAGCTTTCTTT
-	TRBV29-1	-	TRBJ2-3	CSAEIGEPDTQYF	TGCAGCGCTGAAATCGGGGAACCAGATACGCAGTATTTT
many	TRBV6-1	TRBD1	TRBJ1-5	CASSVDRGQNQPQHF	TGTGCCAGCAGTGTGGACAGGGGACAGAATCAGCCCCAGCATTTT
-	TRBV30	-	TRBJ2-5	CAWSAGERETQYF	TGTGCCTGGAGCGCAGGGGAAAGGGAGACCCAGTACTTC
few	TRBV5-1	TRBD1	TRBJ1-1	CASSAIPGGPTSAAEAFF	TGCGCCAGCAGCGCTATTCCAGGGGGCCCGACTTCGGCGGCTGAAGCTTTCTTT
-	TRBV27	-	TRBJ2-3	CASSLLAESSNTDTQYF	TGTGCCAGCAGCCTTTTAGCGGAATCCTCTAACACAGATACGCAGTATTTT
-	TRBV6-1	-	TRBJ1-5	CASSGGDNQPQHF	TGTGCCAGCAGTGGTGGGGACAATCAGCCCCAGCATTTT
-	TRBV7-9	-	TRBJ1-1	CASSLHGGPEMEAFF	TGTGCCAGCAGCTTGCACGGGGGTCCGGAGATGGAAGCTTTCTTT
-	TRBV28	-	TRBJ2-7	CASSLYRGYTYEQYF	TGTGCCAGCAGTTTATACCGCGGGTATACCTACGAGCAGTACTTC
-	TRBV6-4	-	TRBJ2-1	CASGGRAVNEQFF	TGTGCCAGCGGGGGGCGGGCCGTCAATGAGCAGTTCTTC
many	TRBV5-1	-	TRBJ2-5	CASSLGGLPGETQYF	TGCGCCAGCAGCTTGGGCGGACTTCCCGGGGAGACCCAGTACTTC
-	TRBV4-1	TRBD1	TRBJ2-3	CASSQVGTADTQYF	TGCGCCAGCAGCCAAGTCGGGACAGCAGATACGCAGTATTTT
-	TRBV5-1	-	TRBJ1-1	CASSLGQRHTEAFF	TGCGCCAGCAGCTTGGGGCAAAGGCACACTGAAGCTTTCTTT
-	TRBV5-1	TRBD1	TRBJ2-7	CASSSGQGALLEQYF	TGCGCCAGCAGCTCCGGACAGGGGGCCCTGCTCGAGCAGTACTTC
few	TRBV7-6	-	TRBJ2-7	CASSLGSDEQYF	TGTGCCAGCAGCTTAGGAAGTGACGAGCAGTACTTC
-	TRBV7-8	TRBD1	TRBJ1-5	CASSDRGRSSNQPQHF	TGTGCCAGCAGCGACAGGGGGCGAAGTAGCAATCAGCCCCAGCATTTT
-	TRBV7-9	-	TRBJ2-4	CASSPGGVIQYF	TGTGCCAGCAGCCCCGGGGGCGTCATTCAGTACTTC
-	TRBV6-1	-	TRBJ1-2	CASVGSPNYGYTF	TGTGCCAGCGTGGGGAGCCCAAACTATGGCTACACCTTC
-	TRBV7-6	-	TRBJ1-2	CASSLDIGTIDGYTF	TGTGCCAGCAGCTTAGATATAGGGACAATTGATGGCTACACCTTC
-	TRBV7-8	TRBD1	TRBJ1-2	CASTPEGTGANGYTF	TGTGCCAGCACCCCCGAAGGGACAGGGGCGAATGGCTACACCTTC
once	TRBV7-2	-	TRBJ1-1	CASSWGRNTEAFF	TGTGCCAGCAGCTGGGGACGGAACACTGAAGCTTTCTTT
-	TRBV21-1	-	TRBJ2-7	CASSKAGATVYEQYF	TGTGCCAGCAGCAAAGCGGGGGCAACGGTCTACGAGCAGTACTTC
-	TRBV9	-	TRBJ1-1	CASSPAGNTEAFF	TGTGCCAGCAGCCCAGCAGGGAACACTGAAGCTTTCTTT
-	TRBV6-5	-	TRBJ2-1	CASSYSLERSNEQFF	TGTGCCAGCAGTTACTCGTTAGAGCGATCCAATGAGCAGTTCTTC
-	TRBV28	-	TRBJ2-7	CAISLRGGLYEQYF	TGTGCCATCTCCCTACGGGGTGGATTATACGAGCAGTACTTC
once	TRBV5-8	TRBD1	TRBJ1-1	CASSVSDRGTEAFF	TGTGCCAGCAGCGTCTCCGACAGGGGCACTGAAGCTTTCTTT
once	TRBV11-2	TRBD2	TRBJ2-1	CASRESGMTYNEQFF	TGTGCCAGCAGGGAAAGCGGGATGACCTACAATGAGCAGTTCTTC
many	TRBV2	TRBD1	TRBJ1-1	CASSEMGQGPNGAFF	TGTGCCAGCAGTGAAATGGGACAGGGGCCGAACGGGGCTTTCTTT
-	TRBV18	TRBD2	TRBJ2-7	CASSPRPGGSYEQYF	TGTGCCAGCTCACCACGCCCGGGCGGGAGTTACGAGCAGTACTTC
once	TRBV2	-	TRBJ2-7	CASSPDRTSYEQYF	TGTGCCAGCAGTCCGGACAGAACCTCGTACGAGCAGTACTTC
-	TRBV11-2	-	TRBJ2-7	CASSLGTGVGSEQYF	TGTGCCAGCAGCTTAGGGACGGGAGTTGGTAGCGAGCAGTACTTC
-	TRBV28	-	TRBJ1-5	CASSLRVEGNQPQHF	TGTGCCAGCAGTTTAAGGGTGGAGGGCAATCAGCCCCAGCATTTT
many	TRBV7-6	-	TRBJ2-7	CASSFFGGLGYEQYF	TGTGCCAGCAGCTTTTTCGGGGGGCTGGGATACGAGCAGTACTTC
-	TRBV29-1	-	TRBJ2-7	CSVAEGVFTYEQYF	TGCAGCGTTGCGGAGGGGGTTTTTACCTACGAGCAGTACTTC
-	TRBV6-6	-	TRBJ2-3	CASGPQQATDTQYF	TGTGCCAGCGGCCCTCAGCAGGCCACAGATACGCAGTATTTT
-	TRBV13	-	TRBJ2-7	CASSSTTMTFSYEQYF	TGTGCCAGCAGCTCTACTACCATGACTTTCTCCTACGAGCAGTACTTC
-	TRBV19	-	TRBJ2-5	CASTPPTFGETQYF	TGTGCCAGTACCCCGCCGACCTTCGGAGAGACCCAGTACTTC
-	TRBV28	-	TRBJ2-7	CASRGVGYTYEQYF	TGTGCCAGCAGGGGAGTGGGATATACCTACGAGCAGTACTTC
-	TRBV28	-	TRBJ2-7	CASSFWGLGDNYEQYF	TGTGCCAGCAGTTTCTGGGGTCTGGGGGACAACTACGAGCAGTACTTC
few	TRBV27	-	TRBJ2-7	CASSLNGYSYEQYF	TGTGCCAGCAGTTTAAACGGATACTCCTACGAGCAGTACTTC
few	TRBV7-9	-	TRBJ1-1	CASSLAGSSEAFF	TGTGCCAGCAGCTTAGCCGGTTCATCCGAAGCTTTCTTT
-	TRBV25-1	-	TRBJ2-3	CASSEQGRPVTDTQYF	TGTGCCAGCAGTGAACAGGGTAGACCAGTCACAGATACGCAGTATTTT
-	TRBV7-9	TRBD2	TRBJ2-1	CASSREPGLAGGEQFF	TGTGCCAGCAGCCGAGAGCCTGGACTAGCGGGCGGCGAGCAGTTCTTC
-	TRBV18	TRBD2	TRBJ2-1	CASSPSLVRQGRSGNNNEQFF	TGTGCCAGCTCACCAAGTCTCGTTAGGCAGGGTAGGAGCGGGAACAACAATGAGCAGTTCTTC
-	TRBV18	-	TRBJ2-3	CASSNWRFPDTQYF	TGTGCCAGCTCGAACTGGAGGTTTCCAGATACGCAGTATTTT
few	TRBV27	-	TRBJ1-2	CATRRDGYTF	TGTGCCACCAGAAGGGATGGCTACACCTTC
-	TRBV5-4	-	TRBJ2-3	CASSLDPGRTDTQYF	TGTGCCAGCAGCTTGGATCCGGGCCGCACAGATACGCAGTATTTT
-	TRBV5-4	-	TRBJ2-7	CASSLRSGGRLAYEQYF	TGTGCCAGCAGCCTAAGATCGGGCGGCAGACTAGCCTACGAGCAGTACTTC